The TCR beta chain under discussion was sequenced for a study of blood T cell repertoires in COVID-19 (dated by TCRdb to 2019 to 2021). Study-level background: The collaborator samples originated in the United States, Italy and Spain and spanned the acute and convalescent phases of COVID-19. The prospective study material was composed of cDNA or gDNA derived from T cells, B-cell-depleted T cells, or PBMCs. Subjects who had been exposed to COVID-19, were actively infected with it, or had recovered from it provided the deeply sampled blood TCRbeta repertoires that made up the dataset. The repertoires were made available in a free public database intended to serve as a resource for research on the immune response to SARS-CoV-2. The samples were drawn from two sources: the first 160 participants of the ongoing ImmuneRACE study, and 1,200 or so subjects contributed by 6 global collaborators. Sample metadata almost always included a de-identified subject ID, COVID-19 status, age in years and sex. HLA class I and class II types, where available, came from metadata supplied by the sample provider rather than from assay-based typing.

TCRbeta CDR3 regions were amplified from genomic DNA using the immunoSEQ Assay, a bias-controlled multiplex PCR. The paper's processing steps were these. The number of nucleated cells in each sample was estimated by amplification of reference gene primers within the assay. To quantify the absolute abundance of each unique TCRbeta CDR3 rearrangement, sequence reads were collapsed and filtered. For each sample, productive Simpson clonality was calculated as the square root of Simpson's diversity index over productive rearrangements. Entries here come from immuneACCESS through TCRdb and include only in-frame sequences with V and J called. Some clones fail to appear in such tables; in the studies checked, an unresolved V gene covers under half of the shortfall, and the cause of the remainder is unknown. The V and J calls and the clone size are those of that table, but D and trimming were determined from the DNA. In all, the sample holds fewer than 95,000 clones, and 80% to 90% of those were seen once. The top ten constitute 27% of the sample.

Notes on this clone: The antigen it binds to is not known. Base qualities are not at hand, and no much larger clone is one base apart. Other DNA sequences in this sample translate to the same CDR3.

Each collaborating institution followed its own protocols to collect whole blood in K2EDTA tubes. For TCRbeta analysis, collaborator samples were shipped as frozen whole blood, as isolated PBMCs, or as DNA extracted from either sample type. Study-wide conclusions, independent of this receptor: The quantity of clinical and demographic metadata differed by source and by participant and was supplied without curation.

Sequenced sample: peripheral blood. The sequence was collected from a man between 45 and 60 years old with active or convalescent COVID-19.

DNA sequence: TGTGCCAGCAGTTTTTCAGGGTATGAGGATAATTCACCCCTCCACTTT. Translated, this is CASSFSGYEDNSPLHF. The chain employs TRBV27 and TRBJ1-6; the best D guess is TRBD1, with 5 bases matching. The CDR3 numbers 16 residues from cysteine through phenylalanine. Only CDR3 DNA is held: 48 bases, read in frame from base 1. The V and J ends are trimmed by 3 bases and 5 bases, leaving 14 bases between them. CDR1 and CDR2 (MNHEY, SMNVEV) derive from the germline V gene (reference sequence).